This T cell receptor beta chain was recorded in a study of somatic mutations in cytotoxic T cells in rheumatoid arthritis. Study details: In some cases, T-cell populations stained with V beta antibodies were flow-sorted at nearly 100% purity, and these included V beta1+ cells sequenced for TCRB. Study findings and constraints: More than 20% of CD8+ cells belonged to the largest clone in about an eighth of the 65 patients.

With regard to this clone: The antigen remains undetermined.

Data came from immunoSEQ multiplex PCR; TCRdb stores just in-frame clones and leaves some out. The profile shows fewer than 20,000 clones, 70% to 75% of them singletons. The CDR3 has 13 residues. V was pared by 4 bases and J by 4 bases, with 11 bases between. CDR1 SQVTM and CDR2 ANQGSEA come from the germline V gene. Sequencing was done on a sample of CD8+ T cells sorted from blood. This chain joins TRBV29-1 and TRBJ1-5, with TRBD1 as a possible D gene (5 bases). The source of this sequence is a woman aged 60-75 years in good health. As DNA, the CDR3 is TGCAGCGTTGGAGAGGGGTGGAATCAGCCCCAGCATTTT. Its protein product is CSVGEGWNQPQHF.